Only one count was recorded for the clone carrying this T cell receptor beta chain. This sample was included in a study of T cell changes during pregnancy in multiple sclerosis. Using immunoSEQ multiplex PCR, the repertoire was profiled, and TCRdb retains in-frame clones only, with some absent. The data show 55,000 to 70,000 clones, roughly 89% seen once. CDR1 and CDR2 from the germline V gene are MGHDK and SYGVNS. Trimming took off 6 bases at V and 6 bases at J, with 8 bases between the two ends. The CDR3 sequence is 12 residues long. This chain joins TRBV25-1 and TRBJ1-4, with TRBD1 as a possible D gene (5 bases). The source is a female donor in good health, enrolled as a control in a pregnancy study. The input for sequencing was peripheral blood, taken in the third trimester of pregnancy. The CDR3 loop is CASRDNYEKLFF. In nucleotides, the CDR3 is TGTGCCAGCAGGGACAACTATGAAAAACTGTTTTTT. The whole variable domain, filled in from reference TRBV25-1 and TRBJ1-4, reads EADIYQTPRYLVIGTGKKITLECSQTMGHDKMYWYQQDPGMELHLIHYSYGVNSTEKGDLSSESTVSRIRTEHFPLTLESARPSHTSQYLCASRDNYEKLFFGSGTQLSVL.